Listed below are T cell receptor beta chains from one sample, sequenced in a study of graft-versus-host responses after intestinal transplantation. Only in-frame clones appear in the TCRdb table, and some are missing; sequencing was by immunoSEQ multiplex PCR. This sample has approximately 86,000 clones, with 85% to 95% found just once. No antigen has been assigned to these receptors. Sequencing was performed on unstimulated CD8+ T cells sorted from spleen or lymph node cells, taken before transplant. These receptors originate from a human donor who was the organ donor for an intestinal transplant. Both conserved end residues are part of each CDR3. Each record gives: clone size, J gene, V gene, D gene, CDR3 DNA, CDR3 protein. A D gene is named only where the DNA matches it firmly. The size entry is marked missing in some rows and otherwise reads once, few, many or a size class.

>.|TRBJ2-2|TRBV2|.
TGTGCCAGCAGTCCAGCGCTCAACACCGGGGAGCTGTTTTTT
CASSPALNTGELFF
>once|TRBJ2-7|TRBV4-3|TRBD2
TGCGCCAGCAGCGGGGGACTAGCGGGGGCCTACGAGCAGTACTTC
CASSGGLAGAYEQYF
>.|TRBJ2-3|TRBV7-9|.
TGTGCCAGCAGCCTTGTCCCTAGCACAGATACGCAGTATTTT
CASSLVPSTDTQYF
>.|TRBJ2-3|TRBV9|.
TGTGCCAGCAGCGCCTTCCCTAGCACAGATACGCAGTATTTT
CASSAFPSTDTQYF
>.|TRBJ2-1|TRBV7-2|TRBD2
TGTGCCAGCAGCGCACTTCGGACTAGCGATGAGCAGTTCTTC
CASSALRTSDEQFF
>.|TRBJ1-2|TRBV6-1|.
TGTGCCAGCAGTGAATCAGCGGGAAGACGGCACCCTAGATATGGCTACACCTTC
CASSESAGRRHPRYGYTF
>.|TRBJ2-6|TRBV7-9|.
TGTGCCAGCAGCCCCGGTGTATTTGGAGGAAACTCTGGGGCCAACGTCCTGACTTTC
CASSPGVFGGNSGANVLTF
>.|TRBJ2-2|TRBV7-6|TRBD2
TGTGCCAGCAGCTTCGGGCGGGGGGCCGGGGAGCTGTTTTTT
CASSFGRGAGELFF
>.|TRBJ1-6|TRBV11-2|.
TGTGCCAGCGGACAATTTAATTCACCCCTCCACTTT
CASGQFNSPLHF
>.|TRBJ2-3|TRBV29-1|.
TGCAGCGTTGATGATGGGGGCGGAGATACGCAGTATTTT
CSVDDGGGDTQYF
>.|TRBJ2-7|TRBV19|.
TGTGCCAGTAGTGTCACGACAGGAGGAGGATTCTACGAGCAGTACTTC
CASSVTTGGGFYEQYF
>.|TRBJ2-3|TRBV7-8|.
TGTGCCAGCAGCGTCCTAGGCGGGGAATTGTCAGATACGCAGTATTTT
CASSVLGGELSDTQYF
>.|TRBJ1-5|TRBV4-3|TRBD1
TGCGCCAGCAGCCAAGCCTTGGCGAGACAGGGCTCCAATCAGCCCCAGCATTTT
CASSQALARQGSNQPQHF
>.|TRBJ2-2|TRBV4-2|.
TGTGCCAGCAGCCAAAATCAAGGGAACAGGGCACACACCGGGGAGCTGTTTTTT
CASSQNQGNRAHTGELFF
>.|TRBJ1-2|TRBV13|.
TGTGCCAGCAGCCCGCGGGCGACGGTTGACTATGGCTACACCTTC
CASSPRATVDYGYTF
>.|TRBJ2-1|TRBV4-3|TRBD2
TGCGCCAGCAGCCAAGATCAGGTGGCGGGGGTCCCATGGGGTGAGCAGTTCTTC
CASSQDQVAGVPWGEQFF
>.|TRBJ2-7|TRBV27|.
TGTGCCAGCAGTACTAGGGGACTGGACTCCTACGAGCAGTACTTC
CASSTRGLDSYEQYF
>.|TRBJ1-1|TRBV19|TRBD1
TGTGCCAGTAGTATAGATCGAGGACAGGGGAAATGCACTGAAGCTTTCTTT
CASSIDRGQGKCTEAFF
>.|TRBJ2-7|TRBV7-9|.
TGTGCCAGCAGCATGATGTCCCAGGGCTACGAGCAGTACTTC
CASSMMSQGYEQYF
>.|TRBJ2-7|TRBV4-1|.
TGCGCCAGCAGCCCGGGATATAGAGTCCCGAACCCTCAAAGCTCCTACGAGCAGTACTTC
CASSPGYRVPNPQSSYEQYF
>.|TRBJ2-1|TRBV13|.
TGTGCCAGCAGCTTAGTTGGTAAACTAATCGTGCAGTTCTTC
CASSLVGKLIVQFF
>.|TRBJ2-4|TRBV27|TRBD2
TGTGCCAGCGGGGCTGGGGGGGTCATTCAGTACTTC
CASGAGGVIQYF
>.|TRBJ2-3|TRBV7-9|TRBD2
TGTGCCAGCAGCTCAACCCGGGGGGGAACAGATACGCAGTATTTT
CASSSTRGGTDTQYF
>.|TRBJ2-7|TRBV10-3|.
TGTGCCATCAGTGAGTCGATGGCAGGTCAATACTTC
CAISESMAGQYF
>.|TRBJ2-7|TRBV13|.
TGTGCCAGCAGCTTAGGGGACAGCTACGAGCAGTACTTC
CASSLGDSYEQYF
>.|TRBJ1-6|TRBV7-8|.
TGTGCCAGCAGCACAACAGGGAGCTCCTATAATTCACCCCTCCACTTT
CASSTTGSSYNSPLHF
>.|TRBJ2-3|TRBV9|TRBD2
TGTGCCAGCAGCGGCTCCCCGCGGGGGGGCCGCACAGATACGCAGTATTTT
CASSGSPRGGRTDTQYF
>once|TRBJ1-6|TRBV6-5|.
TGTGCCAGCAGTTCTCGGAGCCCCTATAATTCACCCCTCCACTTT
CASSSRSPYNSPLHF
>.|TRBJ2-7|TRBV14|TRBD1
TGTGCCAGCAGCCGGACAGGGTCCTACGAGCAGTACTTC
CASSRTGSYEQYF
>.|TRBJ2-3|TRBV25-1|.
TGTGCCAGCAGCCCCTCGGGAACAGATACGCAGTATTTT
CASSPSGTDTQYF
>once|TRBJ1-5|TRBV5-6|.
TGTGCCAGCAGCTTGGCTCTCGAGGATCAGCCCCAGCATTTT
CASSLALEDQPQHF
>.|TRBJ2-7|TRBV28|.
TGTGCCAGCAGTTTTAGGGGGGTCGGGGCTAGGGGGCTCGAGCAGTACTTC
CASSFRGVGARGLEQYF
>.|TRBJ1-1|TRBV7-9|TRBD1
TGTGCCAGCAGCTTTGGACAGGGGGTTTTCTTT
CASSFGQGVFF
>once|TRBJ1-5|TRBV18|.
TGTGCCAGCTCACCACCGGAGGGGTCAAATCAGCCCCAGCATTTT
CASSPPEGSNQPQHF
>.|TRBJ2-7|TRBV19|TRBD1
TGTGCCAGTAGTATAGTTATCATGGGACAGGGGACCCACGAGCAGTACTTC
CASSIVIMGQGTHEQYF
>.|TRBJ1-1|TRBV5-1|.
TGCGCCAGCAGCCCCGAGAGTATGAACACTGAAGCTTTCTTT
CASSPESMNTEAFF
>.|TRBJ1-1|TRBV4-1|.
TGCGCCAGCAGCCTCCCGGGCGGGGATACTGAAGCTTTCTTT
CASSLPGGDTEAFF
>.|TRBJ1-4|TRBV4-3|.
TGCGCCAGCAGCCATTTAGTTACGGAACCAGGCGGGCTGTTTTTT
CASSHLVTEPGGLFF
>.|TRBJ1-2|TRBV27|.
TGTGCCAGCAGTAGCGGTTATGGCTACACCTTC
CASSSGYGYTF
>.|TRBJ2-5|TRBV9|TRBD2
TGTGCCAGCAGCGTAGCGGGGACTAGCGGAGAGACCCAGTACTTC
CASSVAGTSGETQYF
>.|TRBJ2-1|TRBV6-6|TRBD2
TGTGCCAGCAGCACACTAGCGGGGGGAAGGAATGAGCAGTTCTTC
CASSTLAGGRNEQFF
>once|TRBJ2-2|TRBV11-2|TRBD2
TGTGCCAGCAGCACTATACCGGGACTAGCGGGGTTGGAGGGGGAGCTGTTTTTT
CASSTIPGLAGLEGELFF
>.|TRBJ2-3|TRBV4-1|.
TGCGCCAGCAGCCAAGTTTCGTCGAGAAGCACAGATACGCAGTATTTT
CASSQVSSRSTDTQYF
>.|TRBJ2-7|TRBV5-1|.
TGCGCCAGCAGCTTATCGGGACACCCCTACGAGCAGTACTTC
CASSLSGHPYEQYF
>.|TRBJ1-2|TRBV29-1|TRBD1
TGCAGCGTATGGGACAGAGAACACTATGGCTACACCTTC
CSVWDREHYGYTF
>once|TRBJ2-2|TRBV5-5|.
TGTGCCAGCAGCTCCGACGGGAGCGGGGAGCTGTTTTTT
CASSSDGSGELFF
>.|TRBJ2-7|TRBV16|.
TGTGCCAGCAGCACGAGCGGGCACGAGCAGTACTTC
CASSTSGHEQYF
>.|TRBJ2-1|TRBV5-1|TRBD2
TGCGCCAGCCGACCCGGGACTAGCGGGGATAATGAGCAGTTCTTC
CASRPGTSGDNEQFF
>.|TRBJ1-5|TRBV7-6|.
TGTGCCAGCAGCTTAGGGGGGCCTTTTCAGCCCCAGCATTTT
CASSLGGPFQPQHF
>.|TRBJ2-3|TRBV7-9|TRBD2
TGTGCCAGCAGCTCCGGACTAGCTTGGGATACGCAGTATTTT
CASSSGLAWDTQYF
>once|TRBJ1-2|TRBV9|.
TGTGCCAGCAGCGCTTCTTACACGGGGGGCTATGGCTACACCTTC
CASSASYTGGYGYTF
>.|TRBJ2-7|TRBV5-6|.
TGTGCCAGCAGCTTGTGGACATCCCCCTACGAGCAGTACTTC
CASSLWTSPYEQYF
>few|TRBJ2-5|TRBV4-3|.
TGCGCCAGCAGCCAAGATCGGGGGAACCAAGAGACCCAGTACTTC
CASSQDRGNQETQYF
>.|TRBJ2-2|TRBV2|.
TGTGCCAGCAGTGAAGCAGGGCGGGGAGAGAACACCGGGGAGCTGTTTTTT
CASSEAGRGENTGELFF
>.|TRBJ2-5|TRBV6-5|TRBD1
TGTGCCAGCAGTGAACAGGGGATTGGAGAGACCCAGTACTTC
CASSEQGIGETQYF
>.|TRBJ2-7|TRBV5-4|TRBD2
TGTGCCAGCAGCTGGAATAGCGGGGGAGAGCAGTACTTC
CASSWNSGGEQYF
>.|TRBJ2-1|TRBV19|TRBD2
TGTGCCAGTAGTCAAACTAGCGGGGGCTCCTACAATGAGCAGTTCTTC
CASSQTSGGSYNEQFF
>once|TRBJ1-2|TRBV27|.
TGTGCCAGCACCTCGGGGGGCGTTGATGGCTACACCTTC
CASTSGGVDGYTF
>.|TRBJ2-7|TRBV27|TRBD2
TGTGCCAGCACTACAATAGCGGGGGCCCACTACGAGCAGTACTTC
CASTTIAGAHYEQYF